What follows describes a single TCR beta chain. This entry belongs to a study of blood T cell repertoires in COVID-19. Looking at the study overall: Collection of acute and convalescent COVID-19 samples took place in the United States, Italy and Spain. T cells, B-cell-depleted T cells, or PBMCs supplied cDNA or gDNA.

Authors' methods: Cell counts per sample came from amplifying reference gene primers. The table came from immunoSEQ multiplex PCR; TCRdb's copy has only in-frame clones and leaves some out. V and J calls plus clone size are reproduced from that table; the DNA served to infer D and trimming. The data contain approximately 11,000 clones, roughly 81% of them seen just once; the ten biggest clones take up under 40%. The CDR3 is 15 amino acids. Germline V gene data show CDR1 as LNHDA and CDR2 as SQIVND (reference sequence). V lost 5 bases and J lost 5; bases outside the gene matches: 6. This chain connects TRBV19 to TRBJ2-1; TRBD2 agrees at 10 bases. The sample consisted of peripheral blood. The receptor was isolated from a man aged 50 or older with active COVID-19. CDR3 amino acids: CASSDSGRPNNEQFF. In nucleotides, the CDR3 is TGTGCCAGTAGTGATAGCGGGAGGCCAAACAATGAGCAGTTCTTC.